The present TCR beta chain was sequenced within a study of blood T cell repertoires in COVID-19. Germline V gene lookup returns CDR1 MDHEN and CDR2 SYDVKM. The CDR3 spans 13 residues. The junction had 7 bases not matched to a gene; V was cut back by 7 bases and J by 5 bases. Per the original methods: Researchers report that nucleated cell counts were estimated from reference gene primer amplification. Here immunoSEQ multiplex PCR was the method, and the copy in TCRdb shows in-frame clones only, minus some. V and J calls plus clone size are reproduced from that table; the DNA served to infer D and trimming. The sample has about 100,000 clones, under 80% seen once.

This TCR was recovered from a man aged 70 or older with active or convalescent COVID-19. The V gene is TRBV28, the J gene TRBJ1-2, with 7 bases lining up with TRBD1. The sample comprised peripheral blood. The CDR3 bases are TGTGCCAGCACCTTGACAGGGTATTATGGCTACACCTTC. Its protein product is CASTLTGYYGYTF.